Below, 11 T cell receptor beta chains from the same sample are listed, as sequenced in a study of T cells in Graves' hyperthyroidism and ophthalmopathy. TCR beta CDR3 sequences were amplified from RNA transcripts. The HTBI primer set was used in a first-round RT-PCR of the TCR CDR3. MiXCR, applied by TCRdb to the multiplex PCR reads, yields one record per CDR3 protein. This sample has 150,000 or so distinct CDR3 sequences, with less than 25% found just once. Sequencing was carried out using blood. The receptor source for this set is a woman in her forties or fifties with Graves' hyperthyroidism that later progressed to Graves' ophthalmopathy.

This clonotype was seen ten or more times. This CDR3 is CASSSLGAGPYNEQFF. CDR3 bases: TGTGCCAGCAGTTCCCTAGGAGCGGGGCCCTACAATGAGCAGTTCTTC. The chain recombines TRBV12-3 or TRBV12-4 with TRBJ2-1; 7 nucleotides agree with TRBD2. V was pared by 4 bases and J by 2 bases, with 8 bases of the junction left unmatched. The CDR3 consists of 16 residues.

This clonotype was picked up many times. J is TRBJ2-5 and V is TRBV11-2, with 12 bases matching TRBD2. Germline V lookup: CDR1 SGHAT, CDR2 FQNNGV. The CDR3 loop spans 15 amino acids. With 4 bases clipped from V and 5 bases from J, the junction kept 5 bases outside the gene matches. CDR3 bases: TGTGCCAGCAGCTCAACCGGGACTAGCGGGGAGACCCAGTACTTC. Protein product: CASSSTGTSGETQYF.

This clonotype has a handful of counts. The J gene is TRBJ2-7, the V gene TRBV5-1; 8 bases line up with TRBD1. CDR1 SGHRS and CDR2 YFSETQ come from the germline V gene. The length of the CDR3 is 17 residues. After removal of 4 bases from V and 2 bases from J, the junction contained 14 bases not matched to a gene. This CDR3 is CASSDGTGALGPYEQYF. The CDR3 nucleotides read TGCGCCAGCAGCGATGGGACAGGTGCACTGGGTCCCTACGAGCAGTACTTC.

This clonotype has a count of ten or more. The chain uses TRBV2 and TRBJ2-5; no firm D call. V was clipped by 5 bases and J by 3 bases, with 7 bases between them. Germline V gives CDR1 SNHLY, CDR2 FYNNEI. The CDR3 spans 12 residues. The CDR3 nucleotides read TGTGCCAGCAGTCGGCGGAAAGAGACCCAGTACTTC. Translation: CASSRRKETQYF.

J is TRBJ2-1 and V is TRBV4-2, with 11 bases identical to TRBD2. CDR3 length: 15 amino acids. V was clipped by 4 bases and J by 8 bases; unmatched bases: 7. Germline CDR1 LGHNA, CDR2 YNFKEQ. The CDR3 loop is CASSPGTSGKDEQFF. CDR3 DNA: TGTGCCAGCAGCCCCGGGACTAGCGGAAAGGATGAGCAGTTCTTC.

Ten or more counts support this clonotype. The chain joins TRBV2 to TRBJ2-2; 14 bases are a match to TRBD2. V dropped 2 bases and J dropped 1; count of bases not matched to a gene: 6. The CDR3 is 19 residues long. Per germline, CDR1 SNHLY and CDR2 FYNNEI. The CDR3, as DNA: TGTGCCAGCAGTGAACTAGGACTAGCGGGAGGAAGGAACACCGGGGAGCTGTTTTTT. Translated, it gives CASSELGLAGGRNTGELFF. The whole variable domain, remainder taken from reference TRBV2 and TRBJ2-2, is EPEVTQTPSHQVTQMGQEVILRCVPISNHLYFYWYRQILGQKVEFLVSFYNNEISEKSEIFDDQFSVERPDGSNFTLKIRSTKLEDSAMYFCASSELGLAGGRNTGELFFGEGSRLTVL.

The CDR3 here is CASRVLGIGRDTQYF. CDR3 DNA sequence: TGTGCCAGCAGGGTTTTGGGGATCGGGAGAGATACGCAGTATTTT. The chain joins TRBV6-2 or TRBV6-3 to TRBJ2-3, with a tentative D call TRBD2 (6 bases). The CDR3 has 15 residues. The germline gives CDR1 MNHEY, CDR2 SVGEGT. The ends were cut back, 6 bases at V and 5 bases at J, with 18 bases in the middle.

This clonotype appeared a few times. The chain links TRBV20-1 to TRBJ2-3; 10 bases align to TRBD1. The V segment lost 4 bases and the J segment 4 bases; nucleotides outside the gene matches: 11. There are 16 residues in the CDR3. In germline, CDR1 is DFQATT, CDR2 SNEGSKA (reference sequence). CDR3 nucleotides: TGCAGTGCTAATACCGACAGGGGGCGGTTCCCAGATACGCAGTATTTT. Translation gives CSANTDRGRFPDTQYF.

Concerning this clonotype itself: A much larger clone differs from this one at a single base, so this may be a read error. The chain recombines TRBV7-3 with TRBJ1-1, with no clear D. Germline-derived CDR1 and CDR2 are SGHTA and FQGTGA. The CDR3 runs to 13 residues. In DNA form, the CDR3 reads TGTGCCAGCAGCCTGTCCCCGAACACTGGAGCTTTCTTT. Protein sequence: CASSLSPNTGAFF.

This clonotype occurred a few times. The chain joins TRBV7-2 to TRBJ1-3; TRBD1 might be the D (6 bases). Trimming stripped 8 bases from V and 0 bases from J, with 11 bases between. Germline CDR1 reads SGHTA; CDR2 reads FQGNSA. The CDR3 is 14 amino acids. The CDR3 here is CASGGQLSGNTIYF. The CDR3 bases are TGTGCCAGCGGAGGACAGCTCTCTGGAAACACCATATATTTT.

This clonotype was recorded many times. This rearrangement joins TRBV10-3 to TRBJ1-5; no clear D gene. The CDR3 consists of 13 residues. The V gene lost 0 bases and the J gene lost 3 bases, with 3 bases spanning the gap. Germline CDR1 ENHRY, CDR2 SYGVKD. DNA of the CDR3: TGTGCCATCAGTGAGTCCGACAATCAGCCCCAGCATTTT. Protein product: CAISESDNQPQHF.